This is a list of T cell receptor beta chains from one sample in a study of T cell responses to AZD1222 COVID-19 vaccine. The data were produced by immunoSEQ multiplex PCR, yet TCRdb's version contains in-frame clones alone and is incomplete. In the table there are approximately 170,000 clones, roughly 88% of which are singletons. The material was peripheral blood, obtained 28 days after the second AZD1222 dose. Receptors were obtained from an adult who received the AZD1222 COVID-19 vaccine. CDR3s leave out the opening cysteine and the closing phenylalanine or tryptophan. Fields, in order: V gene, J gene, clone size, CDR3 protein. For some rows the clone size is stated as once, few or many, or as a class when expanded; others skip it.

v_call: TRBV6-1
j_call: TRBJ1-5
clone_size: NA
cdr3_aa: ASSEGAGRAGQPQH

v_call: TRBV9
j_call: TRBJ2-1
clone_size: NA
cdr3_aa: ASSTPGTSGGSYNEQF

v_call: TRBV7-2
j_call: TRBJ1-2
clone_size: NA
cdr3_aa: ASSPQGAPHGYT

v_call: TRBV5-1
j_call: TRBJ1-1
clone_size: NA
cdr3_aa: ASSFTANTEAF

v_call: TRBV6-1
j_call: TRBJ1-5
clone_size: NA
cdr3_aa: ASSETRGSGNQPQH

v_call: TRBV18
j_call: TRBJ2-6
clone_size: NA
cdr3_aa: ASSRDRGFQGANVLT

v_call: TRBV7-2
j_call: TRBJ2-7
clone_size: few
cdr3_aa: ASSSSGTGNIEQY

v_call: TRBV9
j_call: TRBJ2-1
clone_size: NA
cdr3_aa: ASSSAGKFDEQF

v_call: TRBV10-3
j_call: TRBJ2-5
clone_size: NA
cdr3_aa: AISGLSQETQY

v_call: TRBV19
j_call: TRBJ1-4
clone_size: NA
cdr3_aa: ASSIGGGATNEKLF

v_call: TRBV30
j_call: TRBJ2-7
clone_size: NA
cdr3_aa: AWSGNSLREQY

v_call: TRBV5-6
j_call: TRBJ2-2
clone_size: NA
cdr3_aa: ASSLGQDANTGELF

v_call: TRBV10-1
j_call: TRBJ2-4
clone_size: NA
cdr3_aa: ASSEGGGVGENIQY

v_call: TRBV24-1
j_call: TRBJ2-1
clone_size: NA
cdr3_aa: ATSGLLAGGHGEQF